This is a list of T cell receptor beta chains from one sample in a study of blood T cell repertoires in COVID-19. This table comes from immunoSEQ multiplex PCR, and its TCRdb copy is limited to in-frame clones, with some not included. The repertoire holds approximately 73,000 clones, approximately 86% seen once, with approximately 1.9% in the top ten. Sample: peripheral blood. Receptors were obtained from a woman aged 60-75 years with acute or convalescent COVID-19. Both conserved end residues are part of each CDR3. D genes are given only for firm matches. The size entry is marked missing in some rows and otherwise reads once, few, many or a size class.

>NA|TRBJ1-2|NA|TRBV28
TGTGCCAGCAGTTTACCGACACGCGGCTACACCTTC
CASSLPTRGYTF
>NA|TRBJ1-1|NA|TRBV5-1
TGCGCCAGCAGCCAACAGGGCCCTCTGGGGAGTACTGAAGCTTTCTTT
CASSQQGPLGSTEAFF
>NA|TRBJ2-3|NA|TRBV30
TGTGCCTGGAGTGTGAGGGATACAGATACGCAGTATTTT
CAWSVRDTDTQYF
>NA|TRBJ1-3|NA|TRBV20-1
TGCAGTGCTAGTAGGGCAGGGGACTATGCCTACTCTGGAAACACCATATATTTT
CSASRAGDYAYSGNTIYF
>NA|TRBJ2-6|NA|TRBV5-4
TGTGCCAGCAGCTTGGGCCCTGGGGCCTCTGGGGCCAACGTCCTGACTTTC
CASSLGPGASGANVLTF
>NA|TRBJ1-4|NA|TRBV7-6
TGTGCCAGCAGCCTGAGGAAAGCAACTAATGAAAAACTGTTTTTT
CASSLRKATNEKLFF
>NA|TRBJ1-3|NA|TRBV28
TGTGCCAGCCGAAATTCGGGAACAGTGAGCTCTGGAAACACCATATATTTT
CASRNSGTVSSGNTIYF
>NA|TRBJ1-5|NA|TRBV28
TGTGCCAGCAGTCGACAGGCTGATCAGCCCCAGCATTTT
CASSRQADQPQHF
>NA|TRBJ1-4|NA|TRBV30
TGTGCCTGTTGGGTGGGCAATGAAAAACTGTTTTTT
CACWVGNEKLFF
>NA|TRBJ2-7|TRBD1|TRBV7-9
TGTGCCAGCATCCCCGGACAGGGGGCATACGAGCAGTACTTC
CASIPGQGAYEQYF
>NA|TRBJ2-1|TRBD1|TRBV2
TGTGCCAGCAGTGGACCGGGACAGGGGATCAATGAGCAGTTCTTC
CASSGPGQGINEQFF
>NA|TRBJ1-3|TRBD1|TRBV7-9
TGTGCCAGCAGCCCGACAGGGATCGTCTCTGGAAACACCATATATTTT
CASSPTGIVSGNTIYF
>NA|TRBJ2-1|TRBD1|TRBV2
TGTGCCAGCAGTAGAGAACAGGGGGCGAATGAGCAGTTCTTC
CASSREQGANEQFF
>NA|TRBJ2-3|TRBD2|TRBV5-1
TGCGCCAGCAGCTTTAGCGGGAGGGCCGGGGATACGCAGTATTTT
CASSFSGRAGDTQYF
>NA|TRBJ2-1|NA|TRBV9
TGTGCCAGCAGCGTAGAGAGTAGCGCGGTCCTTGAGCAGTTCTTC
CASSVESSAVLEQFF
>NA|TRBJ1-5|NA|TRBV18
TGTGCCAGCTCCTCTCAGAGCAATCAGCCCCAGCATTTT
CASSSQSNQPQHF
>NA|TRBJ2-1|NA|TRBV29-1
TGCAGCGGGGAAACAGGGGCGGGGAATGAGCAGTTCTTC
CSGETGAGNEQFF
>NA|TRBJ1-1|NA|TRBV27
TGTGCCAGCAGTCCGGGGGGGAACACTGAAGCTTTCTTT
CASSPGGNTEAFF
>NA|TRBJ2-7|NA|TRBV10-3
TGTGCCATCAGTGAGTCGACAGGTACCTACGAGCAGTACTTC
CAISESTGTYEQYF
>NA|TRBJ2-2|NA|TRBV12-3/TRBV12-4
TGTGCCAGCAGACTAGGAAGGACCGGGGAGCTGTTTTTT
CASRLGRTGELFF
>NA|TRBJ2-5|NA|TRBV14
TGTGCCAGGTATAGGGGAGAGACCCAGTACTTC
CARYRGETQYF
>few|TRBJ2-2|TRBD1|TRBV2
TGTGCCAGCTCGGATTACTGGACAGGGGGTCGGACCGGGGAGCTGTTTTTT
CASSDYWTGGRTGELFF
>NA|TRBJ1-1|NA|TRBV6-6
TGTGCCAGCAGTTACGGGGAGGACACTGAAGCTTTCTTT
CASSYGEDTEAFF
>NA|TRBJ1-1|TRBD1|TRBV19
TGTGCCAGTAGTATGTGGGGGACAGGGGTCACTGAAGCTTTCTTT
CASSMWGTGVTEAFF
>NA|TRBJ2-1|NA|TRBV28
TGTGCCAGCACGGGGTACGCGGAATTGTTCTTC
CASTGYAELFF
>NA|TRBJ2-3|NA|TRBV12-3/TRBV12-4
TGTGCCAGCAGTCCCAGTAACACAGATACGCAGTATTTT
CASSPSNTDTQYF
>few|TRBJ2-7|NA|TRBV10-3
TGTGCCATCAGTGCTCAGGGGCCCTACGAGCAGTACTTC
CAISAQGPYEQYF
>NA|TRBJ2-1|TRBD2|TRBV3-1/TRBV3-2
TGTGCCAGCAGCCAAGGTTTCGCGGGGGGCAGTGAGCAGTTCTTC
CASSQGFAGGSEQFF
>NA|TRBJ2-2|TRBD1|TRBV7-3
TGTGCCAGCAGCTGGGGACAGGGGGCCACCGGGGAGCTGTTTTTT
CASSWGQGATGELFF
>NA|TRBJ2-3|NA|TRBV7-9
TGTGCCAGCAGGCCCCAGGGTATCACAGATACGCAGTATTTT
CASRPQGITDTQYF
>NA|TRBJ2-3|TRBD2|TRBV19
TGTGCCAGTATGGAGTCGGGGGGAGGTACGCAGTATTTT
CASMESGGGTQYF
>NA|TRBJ2-7|TRBD1|TRBV28
TGTGCCAGCAGCAAACAGGGGTCCTACGAGCAGTACTTC
CASSKQGSYEQYF
>NA|TRBJ1-5|TRBD1|TRBV2
TGTGCCAGCAGTCCACAGGGGGTCAATCAGCCCCAGCATTTT
CASSPQGVNQPQHF
>NA|TRBJ1-3|NA|TRBV15
TGTGCCACCAGCAGAGATCTCGGGTTCCTCTCTGGAAACACCATATATTTT
CATSRDLGFLSGNTIYF
>NA|TRBJ2-1|NA|TRBV19
TGTGCCAGTAGTGCTACCGGGGCGGGGAATGAGCAGTTCTTC
CASSATGAGNEQFF
>NA|TRBJ2-3|TRBD2|TRBV5-4
TGTGCCAGCAGCGGCGGGGGGGGAGCCCTCACAGATACGCAGTATTTT
CASSGGGGALTDTQYF
>NA|TRBJ2-7|TRBD1|TRBV27
TGTGCCAGAACGAAGAAATGGACAGGGATACACGAGCAGTACTTC
CARTKKWTGIHEQYF
>NA|TRBJ2-1|TRBD2|TRBV9
TGTGCCAGCAGCCCCGCAGAAGCGGGAGGGTACAATGAGCAGTTCTTC
CASSPAEAGGYNEQFF
>NA|TRBJ1-2|NA|TRBV30
TGTGCCTGGATAGGGCAGGGCCGAATCTATGGCTACACCTTC
CAWIGQGRIYGYTF
>few|TRBJ2-1|NA|TRBV4-2
TGTGCCAGCAGCCAAGATCTTGCCCGGAGCTCCTACAATGAGCAGTTCTTC
CASSQDLARSSYNEQFF
>NA|TRBJ2-2|NA|TRBV11-3
TGTGCCAGCAGCTTAGATGGACAGAACACCGGGGAGCTGTTTTTT
CASSLDGQNTGELFF
>NA|TRBJ2-2|TRBD1|TRBV24-1
TGTGCCACCAGTGATCCCGGGACAGAATACACCGGGGAGCTGTTTTTT
CATSDPGTEYTGELFF
>NA|TRBJ2-1|TRBD2|TRBV11-2
TGTGCCAGCAGCTTAGGAGCTCTAGCGGTTTCCTACAATGAGCAGTTCTTC
CASSLGALAVSYNEQFF
>many|TRBJ1-1|TRBD1|TRBV29-1
TGCAGCGTTGGAAGTACAGGGGATCGGACTGAAGCTTTCTTT
CSVGSTGDRTEAFF
>NA|TRBJ2-5|TRBD2|TRBV11-2
TGTGCCAGCAGCTTAGGGGCGGGGGGCGAGACCCAGTACTTC
CASSLGAGGETQYF